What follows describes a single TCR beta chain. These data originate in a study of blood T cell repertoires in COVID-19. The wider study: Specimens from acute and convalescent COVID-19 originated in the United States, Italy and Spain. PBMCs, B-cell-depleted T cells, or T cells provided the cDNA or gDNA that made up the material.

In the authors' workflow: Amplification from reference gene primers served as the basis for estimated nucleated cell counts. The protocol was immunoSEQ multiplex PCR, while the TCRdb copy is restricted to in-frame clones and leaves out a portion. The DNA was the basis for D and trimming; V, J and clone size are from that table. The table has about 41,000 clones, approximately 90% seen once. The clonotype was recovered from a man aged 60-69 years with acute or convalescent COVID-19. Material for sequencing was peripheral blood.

The CDR3 sequence: CAWSPTSGSYNEQFF. The DNA of the CDR3 is TGTGCCTGGAGTCCTACTAGCGGCTCCTACAATGAGCAGTTCTTC. This chain joins TRBV30 and TRBJ2-1; 8 bases are a match to TRBD2. Germline assignment: CDR1 GTSNPN and CDR2 SVGIG (reference sequence). The CDR3 extends over 15 amino acids. With V trimmed by 2 bases and J by 0 bases, 3 bases remained unmatched.